This T cell receptor beta chain is from a study of blood T cell repertoires in COVID-19. Study-level information: The cDNA or gDNA used as material had been derived from T cells, B-cell-depleted T cells, or PBMCs.

V lost 8 bases to trimming and J lost 2 bases, with 15 bases between them. Germline assignment: CDR1 LNHDA and CDR2 SQIVND (reference sequence). The CDR3 consists of 14 residues. Measured with immunoSEQ multiplex PCR; TCRdb has only the in-frame clones, and not every one. This sample has 43,000 or so clones; more than 65% occur once, and the top ten carry about 25%. The material sequenced was peripheral blood. V gene TRBV19 combines with J gene TRBJ2-5; weak D call: TRBD2 (6 bases). The sequence was collected from a woman aged 55-70 years with acute or convalescent COVID-19. The CDR3 reads CASSLGRWQETQYF. The CDR3 nucleotides read TGTGCCAGTTCGCTGGGGAGGTGGCAAGAGACCCAGTACTTC.